What follows are 19 T cell receptor beta chains derived from one specimen sequenced in a study of blood T cell repertoires in COVID-19. Generated by immunoSEQ multiplex PCR, the TCRdb table keeps only in-frame clones and is missing some. The sample yields roughly 100,000 clones, roughly 92% seen once. Sequenced material: peripheral blood. The source is a woman in her fifties or sixties with COVID-19, enrolled during active disease.

The V call is TRBV7-7, the J call TRBJ2-3; D unclear. Trimming cost V 11 bases and J 5 bases, with 17 bases left between them. Germline values: CDR1 SSHAT, CDR2 FNYEAQ (reference sequence). The CDR3 totals 13 residues. The CDR3 reads CARRYLDKDTQYF. CDR3 DNA sequence: TGTGCCCGTCGGTACTTAGATAAAGATACGCAGTATTTT.

V is TRBV19 and J is TRBJ1-5, with 7 bases identical to TRBD1. This CDR3 spans 17 amino acids. Germline CDR1 LNHDA, CDR2 SQIVND (reference sequence). Germline trimming cut 8 bases from V and 5 bases from J; bases unmatched to any gene: 18. The CDR3 region is CASLGARTGASYQPQHF. CDR3 bases: TGTGCCAGTCTAGGGGCAAGGACAGGAGCTTCCTATCAGCCCCAGCATTTT.

The gene calls are TRBV7-6 and TRBJ2-7; D perhaps matches TRBD2 (6 bases). The V end was cut by 4 bases, the J end by 6 bases, with 13 bases between. Germline V gene sequence: CDR1 SGHVS, CDR2 FNYEAQ. The CDR3 covers 13 residues. CDR3 DNA sequence: TGTGCCAGCAGCTATAAGGTGGGGGGCGAGCAGTACTTC. Its translation: CASSYKVGGEQYF.

The chain joins TRBV5-6 to TRBJ2-5, with TRBD2 matching 8 bases. Germline CDR1 is SGHDT and CDR2 is YYEEEE. J lost 2 bases, V lost 2 bases, and 11 bases had no gene match. This CDR3 has 17 amino acids. This chain's CDR3 is CASSFLGNSGVQETQYF. For the CDR3, the DNA is TGTGCCAGCAGCTTTCTTGGGAATAGCGGGGTTCAAGAGACCCAGTACTTC.

The chain carries TRBV14 and TRBJ1-6, with D possibly TRBD1 on 6 matching bases. The CDR3 spans 16 residues. Trimming cost V 2 bases and J 4 bases, with 12 bases left between them. Germline V lookup: CDR1 SGHDN, CDR2 FVKESK. The CDR3 DNA reads TGTGCCAGCAGCCAACGGCAGGGGATATATAATTCACCCCTCCACTTT. This codes for CASSQRQGIYNSPLHF.

V is TRBV6-5 and J is TRBJ1-4; perhaps TRBD1 as D (6 bases). The CDR3 covers 14 residues. Trimming removed 6 bases from V and 4 bases from J, with 12 bases in between. Looked up from germline, CDR1 is MNHEY and CDR2 is SVGAGI. The CDR3 nucleotides are TGTGCCAGCAGCCTGGACAGACTTAATGAAAAACTGTTTTTT. Amino acid sequence: CASSLDRLNEKLFF.

The rearrangement joins TRBV11-2 to TRBJ1-1; TRBD1 matches at 8 bases. Per germline, CDR1 SGHAT and CDR2 FQNNGV. Unmatched junction bases numbered 5, after V lost 4 bases and J lost 4 bases. The CDR3 is made up of 14 amino acids. This CDR3 is CASSSGQGSTEAFF. The CDR3 DNA reads TGTGCCAGCAGCTCAGGACAGGGAAGCACTGAAGCTTTCTTT.

CDR3 amino acids: CASSMPGRGELFF. CDR3 in DNA: TGTGCCAGTAGTATGCCAGGGCGCGGGGAGCTGTTTTTT. The rearrangement uses TRBV19 and TRBJ2-2; D perhaps matches TRBD1 (5 bases). V dropped 3 bases and J dropped 7 bases, with 9 bases sitting between them. The germline CDR1 and CDR2 sequences are LNHDA and SQIVND (reference sequence). The CDR3 totals 13 residues.

The rearrangement joins TRBV30 to TRBJ2-7; 10 nucleotides line up with TRBD1. Germline loops: CDR1 GTSNPN, CDR2 SVGIG (reference sequence). This CDR3 region has 13 residues. Trimming cost V 8 bases and J 3 bases; bases outside gene matches: 7. CDR3 amino acids: CAGKDRGNYEQYV. The CDR3 nucleotides are TGTGCCGGGAAGGACAGGGGGAACTACGAGCAGTACGTC.

The chain combines TRBV12-3 or TRBV12-4 with TRBJ1-1; D unclear. The V end was cut by 6 bases, the J end by 1 base, with 9 bases between. This CDR3 spans 13 amino acids. CDR3 protein: CASRLTANTEAFF. Written as DNA, the CDR3 is TGTGCCAGCAGACTTACAGCGAACACTGAAGCTTTCTTT.

The chain recombines TRBV27 with TRBJ1-2; D ambiguous. V was clipped by 8 bases and J by 8 bases, with 15 bases between them. The CDR3 has 12 residues. Looked up from germline, CDR1 is MNHEY and CDR2 is SMNVEV (reference sequence). The DNA for the CDR3 is TGTGCCAGCCGACTCGGACTGGGGGGCTACACCTTC. It specifies CASRLGLGGYTF.

V gene TRBV15 combines with J gene TRBJ2-4; D unresolved. The CDR3 is 14 residues long. Germline V gene sequence: CDR1 LNHNV, CDR2 YYDKDF (reference sequence). V was pared by 1 base and J by 0 bases, with 4 bases between. The CDR3 nucleotides read TGTGCCACCAGCAGAGCCCTAGCCAAAAACATTCAGTACTTC. It yields the protein CATSRALAKNIQYF. Supplemented by reference TRBV15 and TRBJ2-4, the full variable domain reads DAMVIQNPRYQVTQFGKPVTLSCSQTLNHNVMYWYQQKSSQAPKLLFHYYDKDFNNEADTPDNFQSRRPNTSFCFLDIRSPGLGDTAMYLCATSRALAKNIQYFGAGTRLSVL.

On this clone: The same CDR3 arises from other DNA sequences in this sample as well. This chain uses TRBV5-1 with TRBJ1-4; D not certain. The V end was cut by 0 bases, the J end by 5 bases, with 5 bases between. The CDR3 totals 13 residues. Germline-derived CDR1 and CDR2 are SGHRS and YFSETQ. This CDR3 is CASSLGLNEKLFF. CDR3 coding DNA: TGCGCCAGCAGCTTGGGTTTAAATGAAAAACTGTTTTTT.

The chain links TRBV7-2 to TRBJ2-1; TRBD2 matches at 10 bases. V lost 4 bases to trimming and J lost 6 bases; unmatched junction nucleotides: 9. Germline V gene data show CDR1 as SGHTA and CDR2 as FQGNSA. The CDR3 runs 16 residues. CDR3 region: CASSSRSGTSANEQFF. The DNA for the CDR3 is TGTGCCAGCAGCTCCCGCTCCGGGACTAGCGCCAATGAGCAGTTCTTC.

The J gene is TRBJ1-6, the V gene TRBV19; D remains ambiguous. V was shortened by 8 bases and J by 3 bases, with 8 bases between the two germline ends. The CDR3 length is 13 residues. Per germline, CDR1 LNHDA and CDR2 SQIVND (reference sequence). The CDR3 region has the DNA TGTGCCAGTGCAGATAACTATAATTCACCCCTCCACTTT. Translation: CASADNYNSPLHF. Based on the CDR3 plus reference TRBV19 and TRBJ1-6, the full variable domain is DGGITQSPKYLFRKEGQNVTLSCEQNLNHDAMYWYRQDPGQGLRLIYYSQIVNDFQKGDIAEGYSVSREKKESFPLTVTSAQKNPTAFYLCASADNYNSPLHFGNGTRLTVT.

The chain recombines TRBV30 with TRBJ1-1; D uncertain. The V gene lost 5 bases and the J gene lost 5 bases, with 6 bases spanning the gap. Germline CDR1 reads GTSNPN; CDR2 reads SVGIG (reference sequence). This CDR3 has 10 residues. In DNA, the CDR3 is TGTGCCTGGTCGGGGACTGAAGCTTTCTTT. It is translated as CAWSGTEAFF. The full variable domain, its missing parts supplied by reference TRBV30 and TRBJ1-1, is SQTIHQWPATLVQPVGSPLSLECTVEGTSNPNLYWYRQAAGRGLQLLFYSVGIGQISSEVPQNLSASRPQDRQFILSSKKLLLSDSGFYLCAWSGTEAFFGQGTRLTVV.

This clone was found once. The chain is built from TRBV24-1 and TRBJ2-2; TRBD1 agrees at 7 bases. CDR1 and CDR2 (germline): KGHDR, SFDVKD. This CDR3 comprises 15 residues. V lost 2 bases and J lost 5; bases outside the gene matches: 4. The CDR3 DNA sequence: TGTGCCACCAGTGATTCCGGGACAGTGACCGGGGAGCTGTTTTTT. Protein product: CATSDSGTVTGELFF.

The V call is TRBV6-5, the J call TRBJ2-2, with 11 bases that match TRBD1. V shed 4 bases, J shed 6 bases, and the junction held 4 bases outside the gene matches. Germline values: CDR1 MNHEY, CDR2 SVGAGI. The CDR3 has 15 amino acids. The CDR3 region is CASSWDRGSAGELFF. As DNA, the CDR3 is TGTGCCAGCAGTTGGGACAGGGGGTCGGCCGGGGAGCTGTTTTTT.

This chain links TRBV29-1 with TRBJ1-1; perhaps TRBD1 as D (5 bases). CDR3 size: 11 residues. Germline V gives CDR1 SQVTM, CDR2 ANQGSEA. Trimming removed 6 bases from V and 5 bases from J, with 10 bases in between. The CDR3 is CSVQGGTEAFF. CDR3 DNA sequence: TGCAGCGTCCAGGGCGGAACTGAAGCTTTCTTT.